A single T cell receptor (beta chain) is shown here with its context. Enrolled through a virtual design, the participants were between 18 and 89 years of age and came from under 30 US areas. This entry comes from a study of blood T cell repertoires in COVID-19. Some clones are missing from TCRdb's copy, which holds only in-frame ones; the method was immunoSEQ multiplex PCR. The sample consists of around 250,000 clones, over 80% of them appearing once. Unmatched junction bases numbered 10, after V lost 4 bases and J lost 2 bases. This CDR3 is 17 amino acids long. Germline CDR1 LNHNV, CDR2 YYDKDF (reference sequence).

This chain links TRBV15 with TRBJ2-7; 11 positions match TRBD1. This TCR was sampled from a human donor in a cohort exposed to, infected with or recovered from COVID-19 (not recorded which). The donor label of this sample is uncertain. Sequencing input: PBMCs or T cells enriched from blood (not recorded which). The CDR3 spells CATSTRTGGRNTYEQYF. The CDR3 coding sequence is TGTGCCACCAGCACGCGGACAGGGGGCCGGAACACCTACGAGCAGTACTTC.